Here is one T cell receptor beta chain with its context. What it binds is unknown. This table comes from immunoSEQ multiplex PCR, and its TCRdb copy is limited to in-frame clones, with some not included. This table has about 1 million clones, approximately 70% appearing once. All donors were healthy HIV-negative adults lacking recent acute infections or vaccinations. The data originate from a study of shared clonotypes between healthy human individuals. Study at large: CD8 memory received one plate per donor, CD8 naive two, CD4 memory three and CD4 naive three. Findings of the study overall: Among several donors, about 4.6% of naive CD4 clonotypes were found in common.

The CDR3 has 14 amino acids. V dropped 0 bases and J dropped 7 bases, with 10 bases sitting between them. Germline V gene data show CDR1 as SGHAT and CDR2 as FQNNGV. The clonotype originates from a man aged 18 to 29 in good health. The specimen was memory CD4+ T cells sorted from blood. Subset defined: CD45RA-negative fraction. V and J are TRBV11-2 and TRBJ2-1; D remains ambiguous. CDR3: CASSLDQVSNEQFF. The CDR3 DNA reads TGTGCCAGCAGCTTAGATCAAGTCTCGAATGAGCAGTTCTTC.